The 25 T cell receptor beta chains given below trace back to one sample, sequenced in a study of blood T cell repertoires in COVID-19. TCRdb's table, derived via immunoSEQ multiplex PCR, lists solely in-frame clones and lacks some. The sample has approximately 120,000 clones; more than 70% are singletons. Sequencing used peripheral blood. All receptors come from a man at least 80 years old with active or convalescent COVID-19.

V is TRBV11-3 and J is TRBJ2-1; D possibly corresponds to TRBD2 (5 bases). Germline V gene data show CDR1 as SGHNT and CDR2 as YENEEA. The CDR3 has 20 residues. V dropped 8 bases and J dropped 0 bases, with 29 bases sitting between them. CDR3 region: CASGSGYGPKGGSSYNEQFF. CDR3 nucleotides: TGTGCCAGCGGTTCCGGTTACGGGCCCAAGGGTGGGAGCTCCTACAATGAGCAGTTCTTC.

This clone was seen more than once but under ten times. The V call is TRBV23-1, the J call TRBJ2-7, with D maybe TRBD1 (6 bases). Being an ORF, TRBV23-1 has a function that is uncertain. This CDR3 has 14 residues. Trimming shortened V by 4 bases and J by 2 bases, and 12 bases separated the two germline ends. As DNA, the CDR3 is TGCGCCAGCAGTCCAGGGGACGCCACCTACGAGCAGTACTTC. This sequence encodes CASSPGDATYEQYF.

V is TRBV5-1 and J is TRBJ2-6, with TRBD1 matching over 11 bases. The ends lost 4 bases at V and 2 bases at J; junction bases unmatched: 14. From germline, CDR1 is SGHRS and CDR2 YFSETQ. The CDR3 totals 20 residues. In DNA, the CDR3 is TGCGCCAGCAGCCCGACTCCGGCGGGGACAGGGGGTACTGGGGCCAACGTCCTGACTTTC. Translated: CASSPTPAGTGGTGANVLTF.

The chain has TRBV7-9 and TRBJ2-1, with 8 bases matching TRBD1. In germline, CDR1 is SEHNR, CDR2 FQNEAQ (reference sequence). V lost 7 bases and J lost 5; bases outside the gene matches: 4. The CDR3 is made up of 13 amino acids. The CDR3 DNA reads TGTGCCAGCACCGGACAGGGCCACAATGAGCAGTTCTTC. This translates into CASTGQGHNEQFF. Looking up the rest from reference TRBV7-9 and TRBJ2-1 gives the full variable domain: DTGVSQNPRHKITKRGQNVTFRCDPISEHNRLYWYRQTLGQGPEFLTYFQNEAQLEKSRLLSDRFSAERPKGSFSTLEIQRTEQGDSAMYLCASTGQGHNEQFFGPGTRLTVL.

The chain couples TRBV5-8 to TRBJ2-2, with TRBD1 matching over 9 bases. Germline trimming cut 2 bases from V and 5 bases from J; bases unmatched to any gene: 4. CDR1 is SGHTS and CDR2 is YDEGEE in the germline V gene. The CDR3 has 15 residues. This chain's CDR3 is CASSFGQGRTGELFF. CDR3 nucleotide sequence: TGTGCCAGCAGCTTCGGACAGGGGAGGACCGGGGAGCTGTTTTTT. The full variable domain, rest sourced from reference TRBV5-8 and TRBJ2-2, is EAGVTQSPTHLIKTRGQQATLRCSPISGHTSVYWYQQALGLGLQFLLWYDEGEERNRGNFPPRFSGRQFPNYSSELNVNALELEDSALYLCASSFGQGRTGELFFGEGSRLTVL.

The rearrangement uses TRBV3-1 (or the pseudogene TRBV3-2) and TRBJ1-2, with TRBD1 as a possible D gene (6 bases). The V and J ends lost 2 bases and 4 bases respectively, with 14 bases between them. CDR3 size: 15 residues. Germline V gives CDR1 LGHDT, CDR2 YNNKEL (reference sequence). CDR3 amino acids: CASSQISGEFYGYTF. The CDR3 nucleotides are TGTGCCAGCAGCCAAATATCAGGGGAGTTCTATGGCTACACCTTC.

For this clone: The identical CDR3 is also encoded by other nucleotide sequences in the sample. The gene calls are TRBV7-3 and TRBJ2-1; 8 bases align to TRBD2. This CDR3 has 14 amino acids. CDR1 and CDR2 from the germline V gene are SGHTA and FQGTGA. The junction had 6 bases not matched to a gene; V was cut back by 5 bases and J by 6 bases. In DNA form, the CDR3 reads TGTGCCAGCAGCCCCGGACTAGCCTTCAATGAGCAGTTCTTC. It specifies CASSPGLAFNEQFF.

CDR3 residues: CASSLAEGARHGYTF. The CDR3 DNA reads as TGCGCCAGCAGCTTGGCGGAGGGGGCGAGGCATGGCTACACCTTC. This rearrangement joins TRBV5-1 to TRBJ1-2, with 7 bases identical to TRBD1. Unmatched junction bases numbered 8, after V lost 0 bases and J lost 6 bases. The CDR3 spans 15 residues. The germline V gene encodes CDR1 SGHRS and CDR2 YFSETQ.

The genes are TRBV21-1 and TRBJ2-2; the D call in the table, TRBD2, was not verified against the DNA. TRBV21-1 is shown as a pseudogene. This CDR3 spans 18 amino acids. As DNA, the CDR3 is TGTGCCAGCAGCAAACGAGACTGGGGGGTTGACGGCACCGGGGAGCTGTTTTTT. Amino acid sequence: CASSKRDWGVDGTGELFF.

The rearrangement joins TRBV7-2 to TRBJ1-1; TRBD1 aligns across 11 bases. The CDR3 loop spans 15 amino acids. The V segment lost 5 bases and the J segment 3 bases; nucleotides outside the gene matches: 5. Germline CDR1 and CDR2: SGHTA and FQGNSA. DNA of the CDR3: TGTGCCAGCAGCCCTTGGACAGGGGGCCACACTGAAGCTTTCTTT. This codes for CASSPWTGGHTEAFF. Looking up the rest from reference TRBV7-2 and TRBJ1-1 gives the full variable domain: GAGVSQSPSNKVTEKGKDVELRCDPISGHTALYWYRQSLGQGLEFLIYFQGNSAPDKSGLPSDRFSAERTGGSVSTLTIQRTQQEDSAVYLCASSPWTGGHTEAFFGQGTRLTVV.

J is TRBJ2-7 and V is TRBV2; TRBD1 matches at 8 bases. The CDR3 is 14 amino acids. V shed 8 bases, J shed 2 bases, and the junction held 8 bases outside the gene matches. Germline V gene data show CDR1 as SNHLY and CDR2 as FYNNEI. CDR3 region: CASGSGTGPYEQYF. The CDR3 nucleotides are TGTGCCAGCGGGTCCGGGACAGGTCCCTACGAGCAGTACTTC.

This chain uses TRBV19 with TRBJ1-5; D is possibly TRBD1 (5 bases). The CDR3 extends over 13 amino acids. In germline, CDR1 is LNHDA, CDR2 SQIVND (reference sequence). Trimming took off 5 bases at V and 5 bases at J, with 10 bases between the two ends. CDR3 coding DNA: TGTGCCAGTAGTCAGGGAGGAGATCAGCCCCAGCATTTT. As protein: CASSQGGDQPQHF.

The CDR3 reads CASSETPLSYNEQFF. CDR3 bases: TGTGCCAGCAGTGAGACACCCCTCTCCTACAATGAGCAGTTCTTC. The chain recombines TRBV6-1 with TRBJ2-1; no reliable D call. The length of the CDR3 is 15 residues. V dropped 3 bases and J dropped 0 bases, with 9 bases sitting between them. Germline V gene lookup returns CDR1 MNHNS and CDR2 SASEGT.

The rearrangement links TRBV14 to TRBJ1-2, with D tentatively TRBD1 (5 bases). Between the trimmed V and J ends, which lost 0 bases and 8 bases, there was a span of 13 bases. The germline V gene encodes CDR1 SGHDN and CDR2 FVKESK. The CDR3 runs to 14 residues. The CDR3 nucleotides read TGTGCCAGCAGCCAAGATCGGTCAGGGTTCGGCTACACCTTC. It yields the protein CASSQDRSGFGYTF.

This clone was counted a few times. This rearrangement joins TRBV28 to TRBJ1-6; no clear D gene. This CDR3 region has 13 residues. The V gene lost 5 bases and the J gene lost 4 bases, with 6 bases spanning the gap. CDR1 is MDHEN, CDR2 SYDVKM, per germline. CDR3: CASSPGYNSPLHF. DNA of the CDR3: TGTGCCAGCAGTCCCGGTTATAATTCACCCCTCCACTTT.

The J gene is TRBJ1-1, the V gene TRBV4-3; D ambiguous. V gave up 1 base and J gave up 1 base, with 10 bases separating them. This CDR3 has 15 residues. CDR1 LGHNA and CDR2 YSLEER come from the germline V gene. CDR3 bases: TGCGCCAGCAGCCAAGGGTGGGCCGGGAACACTGAAGCTTTCTTT. This gives the protein CASSQGWAGNTEAFF.

The V and J genes are TRBV5-1 and TRBJ1-1; D perhaps matches TRBD1 (6 bases). Germline V gives CDR1 SGHRS, CDR2 YFSETQ. The CDR3 is made up of 15 amino acids. Trimming took 4 bases from V and 3 from J, leaving 16 bases between them. CDR3 DNA: TGCGCCAGCAGCCGCGAACCAGGGGATTACACTGAAGCTTTCTTT. This gives the protein CASSREPGDYTEAFF.

This clone occurred a few times. The J gene is TRBJ1-2, the V gene TRBV15; 8 nucleotides agree with TRBD1. The CDR3 covers 14 residues. Trimming removed 4 bases from V and 5 bases from J; junction bases left unmatched: 6. Germline values: CDR1 LNHNV, CDR2 YYDKDF (reference sequence). The CDR3 nucleotides are TGTGCCACCAGCACTGGGACAGGCTTTTATGGCTACACCTTC. Translating gives CATSTGTGFYGYTF.

The chain combines TRBV18 with TRBJ2-1; 8 bases line up with TRBD1. J lost 8 bases, V lost 3 bases, and 6 bases had no gene match. Germline-derived CDR1 and CDR2 are KGHSH and LQKENI. The CDR3 has 14 amino acids. This chain's CDR3 is CASSPRQGLDEQFF. CDR3 bases: TGTGCCAGCTCACCCCGACAGGGGCTGGATGAGCAGTTCTTC.

Worth noting for this clone: This CDR3 is also generated by other DNA sequences in the sample. V gene TRBV11-2 combines with J gene TRBJ2-3; D is uncertain. The CDR3 totals 13 residues. The germline V and J ends were trimmed by 0 bases and 3 bases, with 4 bases remaining between them. Germline assignment: CDR1 SGHAT and CDR2 FQNNGV. The CDR3 DNA follows: TGTGCCAGCAGCTTAGATCTTACAGATACGCAGTATTTT. This sequence encodes CASSLDLTDTQYF.

In DNA form, the CDR3 reads TGTGCCAGCAGCCAAGTGTCAGGGGAATATGGCTACACCTTC. Translated, it gives CASSQVSGEYGYTF. The chain links TRBV4-2 to TRBJ1-2, with D possibly matching TRBD1 (6 bases). The CDR3 is made up of 14 amino acids. Trimming shortened V by 1 base and J by 5 bases, and 11 bases separated the two germline ends. Germline V CDR1 and CDR2: LGHNA, YNFKEQ.

V gene TRBV3-1 (or the pseudogene TRBV3-2) combines with J gene TRBJ2-2; TRBD1 might be the D (6 bases). The ends were cut back, 3 bases at V and 7 bases at J, with 21 bases in the middle. The CDR3 contains 17 residues. Looked up from germline, CDR1 is LGHDT and CDR2 is YNNKEL (reference sequence). The CDR3 loop is CASSHALLGQSHGELFF. For the CDR3, the DNA is TGTGCCAGCAGCCACGCACTACTCGGACAGTCTCACGGGGAGCTGTTTTTT.

This clone was picked up a small number of times. This chain links TRBV6-6 with TRBJ2-7, with 11 bases fitting TRBD1. V dropped 6 bases and J dropped 4; count of bases not matched to a gene: 8. Germline V CDR1 and CDR2: MNHNY, SVGAGI (reference sequence). CDR3 length: 15 amino acids. The CDR3 sequence is CASRPGTGGNYEQYF. The CDR3 nucleotides read TGTGCCAGCAGACCCGGGACAGGGGGGAATTACGAGCAGTACTTC.

For the CDR3, the DNA is TGTGCCAGCAGACGACAGGGAGCAGCGCCCCAGTACTTC. This sequence encodes CASRRQGAAPQYF. The chain joins TRBV12-3 or TRBV12-4 to TRBJ2-5; 7 bases map to TRBD1. The CDR3 is made up of 13 amino acids. Trimming took 6 bases from V and 9 from J; bases not matched to a gene: 10.

The rearrangement links TRBV4-2 to TRBJ2-5; 10 positions agree with TRBD2. Per the germline V gene, CDR1 is LGHNA and CDR2 is YNFKEQ. This CDR3 region has 16 residues. V shed 0 bases and J 1 base; nucleotides not matched to a gene: 2. CDR3 region: CASSQELAGGQETQYF. CDR3 nucleotide sequence: TGTGCCAGCAGCCAAGAGTTAGCGGGGGGCCAAGAGACCCAGTACTTC.